This TCR beta chain is from a study of a mutant IDH1 vaccine in newly diagnosed glioma. The data were produced by immunoSEQ multiplex PCR, yet TCRdb's version contains in-frame clones alone and is incomplete. The sample holds about 84,000 clones, 75% to 85% seen once. Note on this clone: Antigen: not known.

Time point here: week 47, end of study. The investigators gave 300 ug of mutant IDH1 20-mer peptide in each vaccine dose, together with topical imiquimod. The germline V gene has CDR1 GTSNPN and CDR2 SVGIG (reference sequence). V gave up 2 bases and J gave up 0 bases, with 19 bases separating them. CDR3 length: 17 amino acids. The gene calls are TRBV30 and TRBJ1-1, with no clear D. The sequenced sample was PBMCs, obtained from a glioma patient whose treatment included an IDH1 peptide vaccine. The origin of this receptor is a man aged 35-49 years with glioma. Written as DNA, the CDR3 is TGTGCCTGGAGTACCCCTTCCTATGGGTCCATGAACACTGAAGCTTTCTTT. The encoded protein is CAWSTPSYGSMNTEAFF.